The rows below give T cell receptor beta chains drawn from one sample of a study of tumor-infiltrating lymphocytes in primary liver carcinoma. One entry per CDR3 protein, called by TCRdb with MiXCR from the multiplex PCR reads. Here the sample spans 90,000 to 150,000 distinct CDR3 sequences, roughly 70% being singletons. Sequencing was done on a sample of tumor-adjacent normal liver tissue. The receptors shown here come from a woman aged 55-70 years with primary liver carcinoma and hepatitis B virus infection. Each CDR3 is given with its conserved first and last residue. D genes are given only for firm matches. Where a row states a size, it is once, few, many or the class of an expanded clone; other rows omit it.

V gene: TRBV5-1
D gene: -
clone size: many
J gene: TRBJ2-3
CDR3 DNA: TGCGCCAGCAGCCCCCGGACAAACCCCAGCACAGATACGCAGTATTTT
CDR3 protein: CASSPRTNPSTDTQYF

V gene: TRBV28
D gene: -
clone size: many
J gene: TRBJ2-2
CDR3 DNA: TGTGCCAGCAGTTTAGGCGGGCTGGCAGGGAGGACCGGGGAGCTGTTTTTT
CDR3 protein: CASSLGGLAGRTGELFF

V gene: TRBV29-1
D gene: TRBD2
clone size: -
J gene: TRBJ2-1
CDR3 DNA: TGCAGCGTTCTAGCGGGAGTAACCTACAGTGAGCAGTTCTTT
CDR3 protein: CSVLAGVTYSEQFF

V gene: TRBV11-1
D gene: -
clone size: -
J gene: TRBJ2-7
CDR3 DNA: TGTGCCAGCAGCCTCAACGGGGCAGGGAGATCCTACGAGCAGTACTTC
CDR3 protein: CASSLNGAGRSYEQYF

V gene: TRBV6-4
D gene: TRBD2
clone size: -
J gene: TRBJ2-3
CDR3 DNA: TGCGCCAGCAGTGACGTAGCGGGAGGGTCCACAGATATTCAGTATTTT
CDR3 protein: CASSDVAGGSTDIQYF

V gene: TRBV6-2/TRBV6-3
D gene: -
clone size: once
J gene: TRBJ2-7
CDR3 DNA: TGTGCCAGCAGTCGACTACGAATCTACGAGCAGTACTTC
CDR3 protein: CASSRLRIYEQYF

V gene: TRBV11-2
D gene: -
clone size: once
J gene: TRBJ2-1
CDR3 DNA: TGTGCCAGCAGCCCTAGACAGATAGAGACCCAGTTCTTC
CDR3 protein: CASSPRQIETQFF

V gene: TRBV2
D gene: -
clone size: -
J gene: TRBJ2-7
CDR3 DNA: TGTGCCAGCAGTGAGATCCCTGAAAGCCTCCACTCCTACGAGCAGTACTTC
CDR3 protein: CASSEIPESLHSYEQYF

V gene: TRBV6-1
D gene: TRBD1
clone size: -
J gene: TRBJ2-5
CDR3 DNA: TGTCCCAGCAGTCTAACAGGGGGCCCAGAGACCCAGTACTTT
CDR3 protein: CPSSLTGGPETQYF

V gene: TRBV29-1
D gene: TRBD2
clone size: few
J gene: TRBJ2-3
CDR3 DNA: TGCAGCGTCGACGGGACTAGCATAGAGAGGAGAGATACGCAGTATTTT
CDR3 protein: CSVDGTSIERRDTQYF

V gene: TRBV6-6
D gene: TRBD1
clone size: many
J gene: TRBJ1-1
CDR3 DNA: TGTGCCAGCAGTCTGACAGGGAGGTCTGAAGCTTTCTTT
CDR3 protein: CASSLTGRSEAFF

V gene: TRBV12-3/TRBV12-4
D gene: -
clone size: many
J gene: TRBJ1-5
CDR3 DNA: TGTGCCAGCAGTTTCAGTCCACAGATAAGCAATCAGCCCCAGCATTTT
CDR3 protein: CASSFSPQISNQPQHF

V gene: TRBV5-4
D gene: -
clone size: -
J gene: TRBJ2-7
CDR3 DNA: TGTGCCAGCAGCTTGGGCCAGTCTTCTGCCTATGAGCAGTACTTC
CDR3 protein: CASSLGQSSAYEQYF

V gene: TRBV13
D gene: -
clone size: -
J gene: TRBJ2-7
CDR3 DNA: TGTGCCAGCAGCATAAGGGATACTGTGGAGCAGTACTTC
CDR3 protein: CASSIRDTVEQYF

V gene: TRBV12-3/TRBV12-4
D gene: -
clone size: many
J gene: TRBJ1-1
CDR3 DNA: TGTGCCAGCAGTTTTGGGAACACCTTGAACACTGAAGCTTTCTTT
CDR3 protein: CASSFGNTLNTEAFF

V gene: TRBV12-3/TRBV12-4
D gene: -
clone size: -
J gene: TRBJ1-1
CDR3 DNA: TGTGCCAGCAGTCAACCCAAGATGGACACTGAAGCTTTCTTT
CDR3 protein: CASSQPKMDTEAFF

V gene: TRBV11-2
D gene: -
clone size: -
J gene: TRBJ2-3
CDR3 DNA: TGTGCCAGCAGCTTAGGACTACTGGGCATCACAGATGCGCAGTATTTT
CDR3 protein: CASSLGLLGITDAQYF

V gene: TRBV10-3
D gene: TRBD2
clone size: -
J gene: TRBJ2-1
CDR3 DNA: TGTACCATCAACCTAGCGGGACGGTCCTACAATGAGCAGTTCTTC
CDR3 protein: CTINLAGRSYNEQFF

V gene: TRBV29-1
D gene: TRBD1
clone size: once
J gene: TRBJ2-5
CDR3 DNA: TGCAGCGTAACCACAGGGGTGACTGTCCAAGAGACCCAGTACTTC
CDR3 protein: CSVTTGVTVQETQYF

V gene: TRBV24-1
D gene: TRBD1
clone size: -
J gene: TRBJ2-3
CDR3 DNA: TGTGCCACCAGTGACACCGGACAGGGGTATCCCCATACGCAGTATTTT
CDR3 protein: CATSDTGQGYPHTQYF

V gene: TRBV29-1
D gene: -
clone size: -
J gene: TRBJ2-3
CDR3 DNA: TGCATCGTTGAGACCGGGGCAGATAAGCAGTATTTT
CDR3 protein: CIVETGADKQYF

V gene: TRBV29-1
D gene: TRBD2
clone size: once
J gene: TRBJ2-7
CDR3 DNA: TGCAACGTTGAACCGCCTAGCGGGAGTGGTGAGCAGTACTTC
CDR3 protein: CNVEPPSGSGEQYF

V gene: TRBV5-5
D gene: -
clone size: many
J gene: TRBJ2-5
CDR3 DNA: TGTGCCAGCAGCTTGGATAGGGCCGGAATAGAGACCCAGTACTTC
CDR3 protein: CASSLDRAGIETQYF

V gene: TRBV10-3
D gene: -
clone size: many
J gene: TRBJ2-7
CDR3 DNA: TGTGCCATCAGTCCGGGACCGAAGCAGTACTTC
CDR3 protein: CAISPGPKQYF

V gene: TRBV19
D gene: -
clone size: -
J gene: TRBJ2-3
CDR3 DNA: TGTGCCAGTAGTCCCCGTGGGGCAAGCACAGATACGCAGTATTTT
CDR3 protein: CASSPRGASTDTQYF

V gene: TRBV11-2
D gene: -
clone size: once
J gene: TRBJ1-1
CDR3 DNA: TGTGCCAGCAGCCTTCGTGGTGGGATTGAAGCTTTCTTT
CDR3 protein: CASSLRGGIEAFF

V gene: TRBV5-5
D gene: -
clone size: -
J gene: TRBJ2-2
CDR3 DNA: TGTGCCAGCAGCTTGTTTGTGCAGAGTACCGGGGAGTTGTTTTTT
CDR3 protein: CASSLFVQSTGELFF

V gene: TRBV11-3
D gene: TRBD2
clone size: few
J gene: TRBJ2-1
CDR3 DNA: TGTGTCAGTAGCCCTCGGGGTAGCGGGAACAATGAGCAGTTCTTC
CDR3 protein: CVSSPRGSGNNEQFF

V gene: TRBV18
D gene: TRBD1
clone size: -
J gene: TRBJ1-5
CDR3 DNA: TGTGACAGCTCACCACGACAGGGTAATAGCAATCAGCACCAGCATTTT
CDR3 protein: CDSSPRQGNSNQHQHF

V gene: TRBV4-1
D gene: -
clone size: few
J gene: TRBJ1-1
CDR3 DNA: TGCACCATCAGCCAAGGGGCGGTTAACACTGAAGCTTTCTTT
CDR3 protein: CTISQGAVNTEAFF

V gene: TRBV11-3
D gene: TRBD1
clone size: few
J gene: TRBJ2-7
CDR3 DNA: TGTGCCAGCAGCCGCCGGGACAGGGATTACTCCTACGAGCAGTACTTC
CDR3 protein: CASSRRDRDYSYEQYF